The 23 T cell receptor beta chains in this list originate from one sample, sequenced in a study of CD8+ T cells in alopecia areata. Treatment here: oral pan-JAK inhibitor, 5-10 mg twice daily. Investigators isolated RNA and reverse transcribed it into cDNA to act as the sequencing template. Generated by immunoSEQ multiplex PCR, the TCRdb table keeps only in-frame clones and is missing some. The sample yields more than 90,000 clones, roughly 50% seen once. Sequenced material: CD8+ T cells sorted from blood, taken at week 4, from a patient treated with tofacitinib. These receptors all come from a human donor with alopecia areata.

The V call is TRBV29-1, the J call TRBJ1-1; D remains ambiguous. Germline CDR1 and CDR2: SQVTM and ANQGSEA. The CDR3 length is 13 residues. The ends were cut back, 7 bases at V and 0 bases at J, with 12 bases in the middle. The CDR3 DNA is TGCAGCGGAGAGAGAGGCATGAACACTGAAGCTTTCTTT. Amino acid sequence: CSGERGMNTEAFF.

This clone was counted only a few times. The chain couples TRBV27 to TRBJ2-5; no reliable D call. The CDR3 runs 13 residues. Germline V gives CDR1 MNHEY, CDR2 SMNVEV (reference sequence). V lost 5 bases to trimming and J lost 1 base, with 8 bases between them. The CDR3 here is CASSPHSQETQYF. The CDR3 DNA is TGTGCCAGCAGTCCCCACTCCCAAGAGACCCAGTACTTC.

The rearrangement joins TRBV5-6 to TRBJ1-2; tentatively, D is TRBD1 (6 bases). V was clipped by 4 bases and J by 8 bases, with 15 bases between them. The CDR3 consists of 13 residues. In germline, CDR1 is SGHDT, CDR2 YYEEEE. The CDR3 nucleotides are TGTGCCAGCAGCCCGACAGGTTTGAGGGGCTACACCTTC. Translating it yields CASSPTGLRGYTF.

This clone turned up a few times. The V call is TRBV7-9, the J call TRBJ1-5, with D maybe TRBD1 (5 bases). CDR1 and CDR2 (germline): SEHNR, FQNEAQ (reference sequence). V lost 2 bases to trimming and J lost 4 bases, with 12 bases between them. The CDR3 sequence is 15 residues long. The CDR3 sequence: CASSLSGAGNQPQHF. DNA of the CDR3: TGTGCCAGCAGCTTATCGGGCGCAGGGAATCAGCCCCAGCATTTT. Variable domain in full (rest from reference TRBV7-9 and TRBJ1-5): DTGVSQNPRHKITKRGQNVTFRCDPISEHNRLYWYRQTLGQGPEFLTYFQNEAQLEKSRLLSDRFSAERPKGSFSTLEIQRTEQGDSAMYLCASSLSGAGNQPQHFGDGTRLSIL.

This clone was counted a few times. The chain couples TRBV4-1 to TRBJ2-7; D call uncertain. Per germline, CDR1 MGHRA and CDR2 YSYEKL. CDR3 length: 13 residues. Trimming stripped 4 bases from V and 3 bases from J, with 10 bases between. CDR3 DNA: TGCGCCAGCAGCCCGAGGCGATACTACGAGCAGTACTTC. It encodes CASSPRRYYEQYF.

The J gene is TRBJ1-2, the V gene TRBV29-1; D is undetermined. This CDR3 has 12 amino acids. CDR1 SQVTM and CDR2 ANQGSEA come from the germline V gene. Trimming stripped 2 bases from V and 6 bases from J, with 10 bases between. Here the CDR3 reads CSVEIGVHGYTF. CDR3 coding DNA: TGCAGCGTTGAAATTGGGGTACATGGCTACACCTTC.

This clone was detected a few times. A junction end diverges from the germline sequence, so it may reflect a read error. The chain employs TRBV29-1 and TRBJ2-3, with 12 nucleotides matching TRBD2. The CDR3 covers 16 residues. Germline V gene data show CDR1 as SQVTM and CDR2 as ANQGSEA. DNA for the CDR3: TGCAGCGTGGAAGGACTAGCGGGGACCATCACAGATACGCAGTATTTT. As protein: CSVEGLAGTITDTQYF.

V gene TRBV9 combines with J gene TRBJ2-1; no definite D call. CDR3 length: 14 residues. Trimming removed 0 bases from V and 4 bases from J, with 8 bases in between. Per the germline V gene, CDR1 is SGDLS and CDR2 is YYNGEE. The CDR3, as DNA: TGTGCCAGCAGCGTAGAGGGTAGTTACAATGAGCAGTTCTTC. Translating gives CASSVEGSYNEQFF.

The chain joins TRBV5-1 to TRBJ2-2, with D possibly TRBD1 on 5 matching bases. V was cut by 2 bases and J by 1 base, with 12 bases left in between. Germline CDR1 is SGHRS and CDR2 is YFSETQ. The CDR3 runs to 16 residues. The DNA of the CDR3 is TGCGCCAGCAGCTTCAATCTCCAGGGGAACACCGGGGAGCTGTTTTTT. It is translated as CASSFNLQGNTGELFF.

The chain has TRBV30 and TRBJ1-5; maybe TRBD1 (5 bases). Deletions cut 3 bases from V and 16 bases from J, with 19 bases between. Germline lookup yields CDR1 GTSNPN and CDR2 SVGIG (reference sequence). There are 12 residues in the CDR3. Here the CDR3 reads CAWSQPGADAHF. For the CDR3, the DNA is TGTGCCTGGAGCCAACCTGGGGCGGACGCCCATTTT.

The chain uses TRBV29-1 and TRBJ2-1; D is ambiguous. Germline-derived CDR1 and CDR2 are SQVTM and ANQGSEA. The CDR3 consists of 16 residues. V lost 1 base, J lost 6 bases, and 19 bases lay in between. The CDR3 DNA reads TGCAGCGTTGAAGGTCCCGACCCGCTAGGTTCCAATGAGCAGTTCTTC. This encodes CSVEGPDPLGSNEQFF.

The chain joins TRBV29-1 to TRBJ2-7; TRBD2 might be the D (5 bases). Trimming removed 7 bases from V and 7 bases from J, with 23 bases in between. The V gene's germline CDR1 is SQVTM and CDR2 ANQGSEA. This CDR3 is built from 14 residues. The DNA for the CDR3 is TGCAGCGCCCTTGCCGAGGGATGGAGGTGGGAGCAGTACTTC. Its protein is CSALAEGWRWEQYF.

V gene TRBV13 combines with J gene TRBJ2-2; no firm D call. V dropped 5 bases and J dropped 0 bases, with 16 bases sitting between them. Germline V gives CDR1 PRHDT, CDR2 FYEKMQ (reference sequence). The CDR3 totals 17 residues. CDR3 in amino acids: CASSGDVGQTNTGELFF. The DNA of the CDR3 is TGTGCCAGCAGCGGAGACGTGGGCCAGACGAACACCGGGGAGCTGTTTTTT. Drawing the rest from reference TRBV13 and TRBJ2-2, the complete variable domain is AAGVIQSPRHLIKEKRETATLKCYPIPRHDTVYWYQQGPGQDPQFLISFYEKMQSDKGSIPDRFSAQQFSDYHSELNMSSLELGDSALYFCASSGDVGQTNTGELFFGEGSRLTVL.

This clone occurred a few times. The V call is TRBV7-9, the J call TRBJ2-6, with D hard to call. Germline V gene data show CDR1 as SEHNR and CDR2 as FQNEAQ (reference sequence). The CDR3 covers 14 residues. Trimming removed 5 bases at V and 0 bases at J, with 5 bases between. CDR3 DNA sequence: TGTGCCAGCAGCCCAGTCTCTGGGGCCAACGTCCTGACTTTC. Its translation: CASSPVSGANVLTF. The full variable domain, rest sourced from reference TRBV7-9 and TRBJ2-6, is DTGVSQNPRHKITKRGQNVTFRCDPISEHNRLYWYRQTLGQGPEFLTYFQNEAQLEKSRLLSDRFSAERPKGSFSTLEIQRTEQGDSAMYLCASSPVSGANVLTFGAGSRLTVL.

By proportion, this clone is medium-sized. The chain is built from TRBV7-6 and TRBJ2-7, with a weak D call TRBD1 (5 bases). The CDR3 runs 13 residues. From germline, CDR1 is SGHVS and CDR2 FNYEAQ. V was pared by 4 bases and J by 6 bases, with 13 bases between. CDR3 coding DNA: TGTGCCAGCAGCTGGGCAGGGTCAGGCGAGCAGTACTTC. As protein: CASSWAGSGEQYF.

This clone was counted once. The J gene is TRBJ1-2, the V gene TRBV29-1; no definite D call. Deletions cut 2 bases from V and 4 bases from J, with 11 bases between. From germline, CDR1 is SQVTM and CDR2 ANQGSEA. CDR3 length: 13 amino acids. This CDR3 is CSVESAGTYGYTF. CDR3 DNA sequence: TGCAGCGTTGAATCAGCGGGAACCTATGGCTACACCTTC.

This clone came up a few times. V usage is TRBV6-6 and J usage is TRBJ1-5; 7 bases map to TRBD1. The CDR3 consists of 15 residues. CDR1 is MNHNY, CDR2 SVGAGI, per germline (reference sequence). J was trimmed by 5 bases and V by 2 bases; bases with no gene match: 6. The DNA of the CDR3 is TGTGCCAGCAGTTACGTCAGGGGGACGGATCAGCCCCAGCATTTT. Translated: CASSYVRGTDQPQHF.

The CDR3 is CAWSGGVSIDEQFF. The CDR3 nucleotides read TGTGCCTGGAGTGGGGGCGTTAGTATCGATGAGCAGTTCTTC. V is TRBV30 and J is TRBJ2-1, with D perhaps matching TRBD1 (5 bases). Trimming removed 1 base at V and 8 bases at J, with 15 bases between. This CDR3 contains 14 residues. CDR1 and CDR2 from the germline V gene are GTSNPN and SVGIG (reference sequence). Variable domain in full (rest from reference TRBV30 and TRBJ2-1): SQTIHQWPATLVQPVGSPLSLECTVEGTSNPNLYWYRQAAGRGLQLLFYSVGIGQISSEVPQNLSASRPQDRQFILSSKKLLLSDSGFYLCAWSGGVSIDEQFFGPGTRLTVL.

This chain joins TRBV25-1 and TRBJ1-4; D gene ambiguous. V was clipped by 3 bases and J by 10 bases, with 15 bases between them. The CDR3 has 14 residues. Germline CDR1 reads MGHDK; CDR2 reads SYGVNS. The CDR3: CASSDSGEHGKLFF. The CDR3 DNA reads as TGTGCCAGCAGTGATAGTGGGGAGCACGGAAAACTGTTTTTT. The full variable domain, completed using reference TRBV25-1 and TRBJ1-4, is EADIYQTPRYLVIGTGKKITLECSQTMGHDKMYWYQQDPGMELHLIHYSYGVNSTEKGDLSSESTVSRIRTEHFPLTLESARPSHTSQYLCASSDSGEHGKLFFGSGTQLSVL.

This clone occurred a few times. The rearrangement uses TRBV29-1 and TRBJ2-3; tentative D call: TRBD1 (5 bases). The CDR3 length is 16 residues. Per germline, CDR1 SQVTM and CDR2 ANQGSEA. Trimming left V 7 bases short and J 1 base short, with 21 bases between. For the CDR3, the DNA is TGCAGCGGCGAAATCAGGGCGGCGCTGGGCACAGATACGCAGTATTTT. This codes for CSGEIRAALGTDTQYF.

This clone appeared a few times. At one of its ends the junction is not consistent with the germline gene, which may arise from a read error. The chain uses TRBV30 and TRBJ2-1, with D unclear. Germline assignment: CDR1 GTSNPN and CDR2 SVGIG (reference sequence). This CDR3 spans 11 amino acids. Here the CDR3 DNA reads TGTGCCTGGAGTGACCGGAAAAATGAGGTCTTC. Its translation: CAWSDRKNEVF.

The chain couples TRBV29-1 to TRBJ2-1; the D gene is possibly TRBD1 (6 bases). In germline, CDR1 is SQVTM, CDR2 ANQGSEA. Trimming shortened V by 3 bases and J by 5 bases, and 17 bases separated the two germline ends. The CDR3 sequence is 15 residues long. DNA for the CDR3: TGCAGCGTTGATCGGAAAGACAGGAGAGACAATGAGCAGTTCTTC. It is translated as CSVDRKDRRDNEQFF.

V usage is TRBV25-1 and J usage is TRBJ2-5, with D tentatively TRBD1 (5 bases). Germline V CDR1 and CDR2: MGHDK, SYGVNS. The CDR3 loop spans 15 amino acids. Trimming took 5 bases from V and 5 from J, leaving 18 bases between them. The CDR3 region is CASSSPDIAEETQYF. The CDR3 nucleotides are TGTGCCAGCAGTTCCCCGGACATCGCGGAGGAGACCCAGTACTTC.